These 3 T cell receptor beta chains came from one sample sequenced in a study of identical twins. TCRdb processed the 5' RACE reads anew with MiXCR; each CDR3 protein has one entry. The data show about 730,000 distinct CDR3 sequences, 21% seen once. This sample was also put to use in a study of T cells expressing NK-cell markers.

Sequencing input: PBMCs. The source is a young woman in good health.

This clonotype was counted between two and nine times. J is TRBJ2-7 and V is TRBV9; 12 bases align to TRBD2. Trimming removed 5 bases from V and 5 bases from J; junction bases left unmatched: 8. This CDR3 spans 15 amino acids. CDR1 SGDLS and CDR2 YYNGEE come from the germline V gene. The chain's CDR3 is CASSVLAGGVNEQYF. The CDR3 DNA sequence: TGTGCCAGCAGTGTACTAGCGGGAGGAGTTAACGAGCAGTACTTC.

The J gene is TRBJ2-1, the V gene TRBV7-9; 10 bases are a match to TRBD1. The CDR3 extends over 15 amino acids. CDR1 is SEHNR and CDR2 is FQNEAQ in the germline V gene (reference sequence). Trimming at V came to 5 bases and at J to 8 bases, leaving 9 bases not matched to a gene. The chain's CDR3 is CASSHRQGAWDEQFF. Written as DNA, the CDR3 is TGTGCCAGCAGCCACAGACAGGGGGCTTGGGATGAGCAGTTCTTC.

This clonotype was counted only a few times. This chain connects TRBV5-1 to TRBJ1-1; a weak D match, TRBD1 (6 bases). The V end was cut by 7 bases, the J end by 2 bases, with 15 bases between. This CDR3 is 14 amino acids long. Germline lookup yields CDR1 SGHRS and CDR2 YFSETQ. The CDR3 bases are TGCGCCAGCCATGACGGGGGGACAAACACTGAAGCTTTCTTT. Translation: CASHDGGTNTEAFF.